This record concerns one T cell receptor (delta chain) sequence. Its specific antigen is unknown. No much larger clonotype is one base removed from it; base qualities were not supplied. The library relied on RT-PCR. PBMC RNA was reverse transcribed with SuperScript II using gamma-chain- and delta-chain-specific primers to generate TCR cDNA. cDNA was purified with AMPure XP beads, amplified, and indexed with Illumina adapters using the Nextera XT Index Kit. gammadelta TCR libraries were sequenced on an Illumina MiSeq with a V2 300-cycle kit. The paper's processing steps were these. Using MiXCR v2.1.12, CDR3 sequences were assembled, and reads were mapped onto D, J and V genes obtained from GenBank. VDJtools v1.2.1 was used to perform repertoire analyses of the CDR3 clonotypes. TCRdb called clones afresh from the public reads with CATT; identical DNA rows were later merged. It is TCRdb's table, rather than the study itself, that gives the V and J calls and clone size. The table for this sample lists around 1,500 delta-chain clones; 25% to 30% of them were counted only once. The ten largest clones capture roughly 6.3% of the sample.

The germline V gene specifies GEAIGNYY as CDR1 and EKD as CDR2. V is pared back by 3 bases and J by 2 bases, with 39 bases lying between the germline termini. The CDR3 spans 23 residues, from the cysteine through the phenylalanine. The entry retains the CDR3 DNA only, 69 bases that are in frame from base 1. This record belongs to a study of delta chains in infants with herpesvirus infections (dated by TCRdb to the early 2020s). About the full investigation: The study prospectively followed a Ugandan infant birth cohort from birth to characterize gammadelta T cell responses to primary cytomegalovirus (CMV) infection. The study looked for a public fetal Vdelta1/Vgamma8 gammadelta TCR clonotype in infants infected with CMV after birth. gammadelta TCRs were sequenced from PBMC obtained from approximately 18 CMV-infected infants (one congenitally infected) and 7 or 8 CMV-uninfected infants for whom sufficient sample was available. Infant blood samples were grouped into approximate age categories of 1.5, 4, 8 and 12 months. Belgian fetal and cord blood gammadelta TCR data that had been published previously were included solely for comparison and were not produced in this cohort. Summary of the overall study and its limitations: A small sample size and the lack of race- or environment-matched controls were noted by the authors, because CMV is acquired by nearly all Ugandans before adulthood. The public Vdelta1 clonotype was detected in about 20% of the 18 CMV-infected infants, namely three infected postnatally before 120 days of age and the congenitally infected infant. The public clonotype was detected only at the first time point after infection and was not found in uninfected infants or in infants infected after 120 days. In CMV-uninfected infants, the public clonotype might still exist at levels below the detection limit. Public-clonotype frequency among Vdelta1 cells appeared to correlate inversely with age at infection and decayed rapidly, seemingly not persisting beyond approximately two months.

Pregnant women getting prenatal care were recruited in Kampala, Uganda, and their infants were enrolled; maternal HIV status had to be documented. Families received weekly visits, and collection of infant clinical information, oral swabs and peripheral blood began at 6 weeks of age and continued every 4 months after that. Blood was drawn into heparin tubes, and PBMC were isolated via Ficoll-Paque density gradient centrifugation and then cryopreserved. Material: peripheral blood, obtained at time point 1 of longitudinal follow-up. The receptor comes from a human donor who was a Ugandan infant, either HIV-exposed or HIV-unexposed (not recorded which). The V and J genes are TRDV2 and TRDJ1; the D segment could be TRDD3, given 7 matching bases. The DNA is TGTGCCTGTGACGCCGCCCGTTCCCTTCCGATGTGGGGGAGCCCCCCGGGGACCGATAAACTCATCTTT. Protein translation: CACDAARSLPMWGSPPGTDKLIF.